This TCR beta chain was documented in a study of blood T cell repertoires in COVID-19. From germline, CDR1 is ENHRY and CDR2 SYGVKD. Germline trimming cut 7 bases from V and 6 bases from J; bases unmatched to any gene: 4. The CDR3 runs 12 residues. The Seattle site enrolled patients during active infection and followed them longitudinally. Here immunoSEQ multiplex PCR was the method, and the copy in TCRdb shows in-frame clones only, minus some. The table lists about 75,000 clones, 75% to 90% of them singletons. Material: peripheral blood. This receptor was obtained from a man older than 75 with COVID-19, enrolled during active disease. The V call is TRBV10-3, the J call TRBJ1-2, with 8 bases identical to TRBD1. In DNA, the CDR3 is TGTGCCATCAAGACAGGGGAGGATGGCTACACCTTC. Translating it yields CAIKTGEDGYTF.